What follows is one T cell receptor beta chain and its context. The method was immunoSEQ multiplex PCR; TCRdb's version includes in-frame clones alone and lacks a portion of them. The sample records roughly 400,000 clones, approximately 90% being singletons. This sample is part of a study of blood T cell repertoires in COVID-19. Study information: Samples came from the United States, Italy and Spain, spanning acute and convalescent COVID-19.

Participants reported their clinical history, and cohort assignment relied on those reports. Cohort 3 recovered donors had two negative PCRs, clearance, or symptom resolution. Source material: PBMCs or T cells enriched from blood (not recorded which). This TCR was sampled from a woman aged 45-65 years who had recovered from COVID-19.

CDR3 nucleotide sequence: TGTGCCAGCAGTAACCTTCGAACCGGGACTCCTGCATTAGAGCCCCAGCATTTT. It yields the protein CASSNLRTGTPALEPQHF. The V call is TRBV6-2 or TRBV6-3, the J call TRBJ1-5; D might be TRBD1 (5 bases). The CDR3 consists of 18 residues. CDR1 and CDR2 from the germline V gene are MNHEY and SVGEGT. V lost 5 bases and J 8 bases, leaving 28 bases between the germline ends.